One and the same sample provided the 19 T cell receptor beta chains below, sequenced in a study of identifying expanded T cells in peripheral blood (dated by TCRdb to the late 2010s). Libraries came from the immunoSEQ multiplex PCR assay. TCRdb carries this immuneACCESS record with in-frame sequences only. Its versions omit some clonotypes, under half of them owing to an unresolved V gene in the studies checked, with the rest unexplained. For this sample the table gives around 82,000 clones, of which 84% were detected only once. The ten largest account for about 19% of the sample. Material for sequencing was blood. The receptors come from a person between 18 and 70 years old in good health.

V is TRBV27 and J is TRBJ1-2; the D is unclear. Germline V CDR1 and CDR2: MNHEY, SMNVEV (reference sequence). Trimming left V 3 bases short and J 0 bases short, with 8 bases between. The CDR3 contains 14 residues. In DNA, the CDR3 is TGTGCCAGCAGTTTGTCAGGTACTAACTATGGCTACACCTTC. Protein product: CASSLSGTNYGYTF.

The chain combines TRBV6-5 with TRBJ1-2; 8 nucleotides line up with TRBD1. The germline V gene has CDR1 MNHEY and CDR2 SVGAGI. With 5 bases clipped from V and 2 bases from J, the junction kept 4 bases outside the gene matches. There are 14 residues in the CDR3. CDR3 sequence reads: CASSKGQENYGYTF. The DNA for the CDR3 is TGTGCCAGCAGTAAGGGACAGGAAAACTATGGCTACACCTTC.

Turning to this clone: Different DNA sequences within this sample yield the same CDR3. J is TRBJ2-5 and V is TRBV4-2; 10 bases are shared with TRBD1. From germline, CDR1 is LGHNA and CDR2 YNFKEQ. This CDR3 is built from 14 residues. The V and J ends lost 4 bases and 3 bases, in that order; junction bases with no gene match: 2. CDR3 sequence (DNA): TGTGCCAGCAGCCCAGGGACAGGGGAAGAGACCCAGTACTTC. It specifies CASSPGTGEETQYF.

On this clone itself: The junction departs from the called germline gene at one end, perhaps through a read error. This rearrangement joins TRBV7-9 to TRBJ2-1; D could derive from TRBD1 or TRBD2 (6 bases each). This CDR3 has 12 residues. Looked up from germline, CDR1 is SEHNR and CDR2 is FQNEAQ (reference sequence). Here the CDR3 reads CAGGSYFDEQFF. The CDR3 region has the DNA TGCGCCGGGGGCTCCTATTTCGATGAGCAGTTCTTC.

V gene TRBV9 combines with J gene TRBJ1-3; a weak D match, TRBD1 (5 bases). The CDR3 has 14 amino acids. Trimming left V 3 bases short and J 1 base short, with 8 bases between. Germline lookup yields CDR1 SGDLS and CDR2 YYNGEE. CDR3 sequence reads: CASSEGPSGNTIYF. The CDR3 DNA reads as TGTGCCAGCAGCGAGGGGCCGTCTGGAAACACCATATATTTT.

Here the CDR3 reads CAWSVGGAYEQYF. Written as DNA, the CDR3 is TGTGCCTGGAGTGTGGGGGGGGCCTACGAGCAGTACTTC. The chain couples TRBV30 to TRBJ2-7; 7 positions agree with TRBD2. Germline V gene data show CDR1 as GTSNPN and CDR2 as SVGIG (reference sequence). This CDR3 is built from 13 residues. V lost 0 bases to trimming and J lost 2 bases; unmatched junction nucleotides: 1.

V is TRBV25-1 and J is TRBJ2-5; TRBD2 matches at 9 bases. The germline V gene encodes CDR1 MGHDK and CDR2 SYGVNS. V lost 4 bases and J lost 5; bases outside the gene matches: 5. This CDR3 region has 14 residues. The CDR3 DNA follows: TGTGCCAGCAGTGTTCCTAGCGGGGTGGAGACCCAGTACTTC. Its translation is CASSVPSGVETQYF.

The table lists this clone with a few counts. The chain combines TRBV4-1 with TRBJ2-1; D not certain. V was shortened by 0 bases and J by 7 bases, with 13 bases between the two germline ends. CDR1 and CDR2 from the germline V gene are MGHRA and YSYEKL. The CDR3 has 15 amino acids. The CDR3 reads CASSQDKAGKNEQFF. The CDR3 coding sequence is TGCGCCAGCAGCCAAGATAAGGCTGGAAAGAATGAGCAGTTCTTC.

The chain couples TRBV23-1 to TRBJ1-1; D possibly corresponds to TRBD1 (5 bases). TRBV23-1 is treated as an ORF (open reading frame) with a function not yet certain. The CDR3 consists of 14 residues. V was cut by 4 bases and J by 6 bases, with 15 bases left in between. The CDR3 DNA sequence: TGCGCCAGCAGTCTTTCGGACACGGGTCCTGAAGCTTTCTTT. It yields the protein CASSLSDTGPEAFF.

The CDR3 DNA is TGTGCCAGCAGTCCTAGCGCTCGCACAGATACGCAGTATTTT. Its protein is CASSPSARTDTQYF. The chain joins TRBV6-5 to TRBJ2-3; tentatively, D is TRBD2 (6 bases). Germline V gene sequence: CDR1 MNHEY, CDR2 SVGAGI. V was pared by 5 bases and J by 1 base, with 10 bases between. The CDR3 length is 14 residues.

The CDR3 bases are TGTGCCACCAGCAGAGATGTGGGGGTTCGGGGGTCCTTCTCCTACGAGCAGTACTTC. The encoded protein is CATSRDVGVRGSFSYEQYF. The rearrangement links TRBV15 to TRBJ2-7, with D tentatively TRBD2 (6 bases). V lost 0 bases and J lost 0, with 21 bases in between. CDR1 and CDR2 from the germline V gene are LNHNV and YYDKDF (reference sequence). This CDR3 contains 19 residues.

The chain uses TRBV5-1 and TRBJ1-1; D gene ambiguous. CDR3 length equals 13 residues. CDR1 SGHRS and CDR2 YFSETQ come from the germline V gene. V was clipped by 0 bases and J by 7 bases, with 10 bases between them. The CDR3 DNA sequence: TGCGCCAGCAGCTTGGAAGGGCGGGGTGAAGCTTTCTTT. It codes for CASSLEGRGEAFF.

V gene TRBV27 combines with J gene TRBJ2-7; the D gene is possibly TRBD2 (7 bases). The germline gives CDR1 MNHEY, CDR2 SMNVEV (reference sequence). Deletions cut 2 bases from V and 2 bases from J, with 13 bases between. The CDR3 sequence is 15 residues long. The CDR3 region has the DNA TGTGCCAGCAGTTTAAAGCGAGGGGGGGCCTACGAGCAGTACTTC. It specifies CASSLKRGGAYEQYF.

The chain has TRBV10-3 and TRBJ1-1; D is ambiguous. The CDR3 covers 14 residues. From germline, CDR1 is ENHRY and CDR2 SYGVKD. V was clipped by 2 bases and J by 0 bases, with 7 bases between them. Here the CDR3 DNA reads TGTGCCATCAGTGAGAAGGAATTGAACACTGAAGCTTTCTTT. Translation gives CAISEKELNTEAFF.

The V and J genes are TRBV10-3 and TRBJ2-2; D is perhaps TRBD2 (5 bases). V was cut by 6 bases and J by 5 bases, with 13 bases left in between. The CDR3 covers 14 residues. CDR1 is ENHRY, CDR2 SYGVKD, per germline. CDR3 sequence reads: CAIRKDLGTGELFF. DNA for the CDR3: TGTGCCATCAGGAAGGACTTGGGGACCGGGGAGCTGTTTTTT.

As for this clone: At one boundary the junction diverges from the germline segment, which might be a read error. The genes are TRBV18 and TRBJ2-1; 7 bases fit TRBD1. The germline gives CDR1 KGHSH, CDR2 LQKENI. The CDR3 is 14 amino acids. DNA of the CDR3: TGTGCCAGCTCACCCTCTAGTTACGGGACAGAGCCGTTCTTC. Translated: CASSPSSYGTEPFF.

The chain couples TRBV2 to TRBJ1-1; maybe TRBD1 (5 bases). V was clipped by 4 bases and J by 2 bases, with 11 bases between them. In germline, CDR1 is SNHLY, CDR2 FYNNEI. This CDR3 contains 14 residues. The CDR3: CASSAWDGNTEAFF. CDR3 in DNA: TGTGCCAGCAGTGCCTGGGACGGAAACACTGAAGCTTTCTTT.

The chain carries TRBV10-3 and TRBJ1-1, with D maybe TRBD1 (6 bases). With 6 bases removed from V and 2 bases from J, the gap between germline ends came to 7 bases. The V gene's germline CDR1 is ENHRY and CDR2 SYGVKD. The CDR3 extends over 12 amino acids. The CDR3 is CAIRDSNTEAFF. The CDR3, as DNA: TGTGCCATCAGGGACAGTAACACTGAAGCTTTCTTT.

CDR3 nucleotides: TGCGCCAGCAGAGACGGGGGCTCAAGCTCCTACGAGCAGTACTTC. Translating gives CASRDGGSSSYEQYF. V usage is TRBV5-1 and J usage is TRBJ2-7; the D call may be TRBD1 or TRBD2 (6 bases each). The V and J ends lost 5 bases and 0 bases respectively, with 15 bases between them. The CDR3 extends over 15 amino acids. Germline CDR1 and CDR2: SGHRS and YFSETQ.